This TCR beta chain was observed in a study of radiotherapy plus CTLA-4 blockade in lung cancer. Turning to the study itself: Patients showed objective responses in 15% to 20% of cases, and disease control was achieved by under 40%.

Details on this clone: Its antigen is as yet unknown.

Germline assignment: CDR1 LNHDA and CDR2 SQIVND (reference sequence). The CDR3 is made up of 16 amino acids. V was clipped by 3 bases and J by 3 bases; unmatched bases: 3. Study-wide findings and caveats: Best predicting response, reportedly, were early blood T cell clone dynamics, with interferon-beta. Researchers report tumor-derived TCR clones expanding in blood after radiotherapy plus ipilimumab.

Assay used: immunoSEQ multiplex PCR; TCRdb lists only in-frame clones, some missing. Of 25,000 to 40,000 clones in the sample, roughly three quarters were seen once. The receptor was derived from a human donor with non-small cell lung cancer who had stable disease on radiotherapy plus ipilimumab. The starting material was peripheral blood, obtained from a patient treated with radiotherapy plus ipilimumab. V usage is TRBV19 and J usage is TRBJ2-3; TRBD2 agrees at 13 bases. CDR3 sequence (DNA): TGTGCCAGTAGTATGGGACTAGCGGGAACGACAGATACGCAGTATTTT. It is translated as CASSMGLAGTTDTQYF.